This section outlines one T cell receptor (beta chain) sequence together with its context. Its binding antigen is unknown. Nothing much larger sits one base from this clone, and base qualities are not available. The data were obtained in a study of OX40 agonist ivuxolimab in advanced cancers. Regarding the research as a whole: Ivuxolimab, which targeted the costimulatory receptor OX40 (CD134), was an agonistic, fully human IgG2 monoclonal antibody. Intravenous ivuxolimab was administered to patients every 2 weeks at six dose levels: 0.01, 0.1, 0.3, 1.5, 3 and 10 mg/kg. Of the approximately 50 patients in dose escalation, 19 had hepatocellular carcinoma, some 15 had melanoma, 9 had renal cell carcinoma and 9 had head and neck cancer. The dose-escalation cohort was approximately 83% male with a mean age of approximately 60 years, ranging from roughly 23 to 79. Prior anti-PD-1, anti-PD-L1 or anti-CTLA-4 therapy was permitted, and 40% of dose-escalation patients had received checkpoint inhibitors. Three dose-escalation patients achieved partial responses, one with hepatocellular carcinoma and two with cutaneous melanoma. The point of sequencing TCRbeta in the periphery was to test whether ivuxolimab changed TCR sequence diversity and drove clonal T-cell expansion. The paper reports the monotherapy dose-escalation portion (N of about 51 patients) of the phase I ivuxolimab trial. Broader findings and caveats from the paper: After ivuxolimab, expanded clones were on average more numerous among CD8+ T cells than among CD4+ T cells. Low levels of normalized T-cell clonal expansion were also seen in some patients who did not respond. Antigen specificity was not determined for the clonally expanded peripheral T cells. At doses of 0.1 to 3.0 mg/kg, clonal expansion of both CD4+ and CD8+ blood T cells was observed from baseline to week 6. In the 0.1-3.0 mg/kg groups, partial responders were among the patients with the lowest normalized peripheral clonal expansion, particularly in CD8+ T cells.

The trial excluded patients who had a history of autoimmune disease or who were on systemic immunosuppression. Peripheral blood for TCR sequencing was collected from all dose cohorts at baseline, on cycle 4 day 1, and on cycle 7 day 1. Samples were obtained from an open-label, multicenter, first-in-human phase I dose-escalation trial of ivuxolimab. Adults with locally advanced or metastatic melanoma, renal cell, hepatocellular, or head and neck squamous cell carcinoma were enrolled in the trial. Before TCR sequencing, CD4+ and CD8+ T cells were separately sorted from peripheral blood. To sequence the TCRbeta CDR3 region, genomic DNA was isolated from the sorted cells. The immunoSEQ Assay was used for sequencing of TCRbeta CDR3 regions. TCRdb stores this immuneACCESS table with in-frame sequences only. Part of the clones is absent; in the studies checked, under half of the shortfall reflects unresolved V genes, and no reason is known for the rest. This sample has fewer than 100,000 clones in its table, and roughly 90% of those were observed once. 0.33% of the sample belongs to the ten largest clones.

The CDR3 covers 14 residues, taking in both the cysteine and the phenylalanine. Only the CDR3 part of the read is kept: 42 bases, read in frame from the first base. The trim is 5 bases for V and 0 bases for J, with a gap of 8 bases between the germline ends. CDR1 is given as SGDLS and CDR2 as YYNGEE, both from the germline V gene. The sequenced sample was CD4+ or CD8+ T cells sorted from blood, obtained in a trial of the OX40 agonist ivuxolimab. The sequence links TRBV9 to TRBJ2-2; the D gene assignment is ambiguous. This TCR was sampled from an adult with an advanced solid tumor such as melanoma, head and neck, liver or kidney cancer. CDR3 sequence: CASRPGSNTGELFF. The nucleotide sequence reads TGTGCCAGCAGGCCGGGTTCGAACACCGGGGAGCTGTTTTTT.